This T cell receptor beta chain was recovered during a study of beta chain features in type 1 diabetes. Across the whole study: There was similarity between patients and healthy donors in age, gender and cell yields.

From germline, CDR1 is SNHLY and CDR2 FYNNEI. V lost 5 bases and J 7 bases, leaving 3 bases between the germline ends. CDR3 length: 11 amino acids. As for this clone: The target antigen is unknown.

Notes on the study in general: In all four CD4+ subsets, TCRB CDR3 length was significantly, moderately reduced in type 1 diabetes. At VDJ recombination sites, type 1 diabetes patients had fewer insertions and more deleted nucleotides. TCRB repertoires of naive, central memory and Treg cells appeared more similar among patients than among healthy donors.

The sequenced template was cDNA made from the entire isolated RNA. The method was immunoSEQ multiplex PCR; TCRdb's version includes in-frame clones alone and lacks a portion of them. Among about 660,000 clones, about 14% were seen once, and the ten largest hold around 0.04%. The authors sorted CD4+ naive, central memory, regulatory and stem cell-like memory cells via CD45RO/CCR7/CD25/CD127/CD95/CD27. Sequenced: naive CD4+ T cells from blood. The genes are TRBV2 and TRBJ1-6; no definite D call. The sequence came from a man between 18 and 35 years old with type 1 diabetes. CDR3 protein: CASSPNSPLHF. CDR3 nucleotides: TGTGCCAGCAGTCCAAATTCACCCCTCCACTTT.